This is a list of T cell receptor beta chains from one sample in a study of a mutant IDH1 vaccine in newly diagnosed glioma. Clones were read by immunoSEQ multiplex PCR, and TCRdb kept only the in-frame ones, dropping some. The sample has around 63,000 clones, approximately 91% seen once; the top ten hold over 2.5%. The sequencing here drew on PBMCs, taken from a glioma patient treated with radiotherapy, temozolomide or both. The receptors stem from a man between 45 and 60 years old with glioma. CDR3s include the opening cysteine and the closing phenylalanine or tryptophan. The D gene is left open where the match is weak.

D	V	J	DNA	CDR3
-	TRBV5-4	TRBJ1-2	TGTGCCAGCAGCTTTGGCGCGAACAGCCCCTATGGCTACACCTTC	CASSFGANSPYGYTF
TRBD2	TRBV7-9	TRBJ2-2	TGTGCCAGCAAGCGGGGGGGCTACGGGGAGCTGTTTTTT	CASKRGGYGELFF
TRBD1	TRBV18	TRBJ2-7	TGTGCCAGCTCACCTGCCGGGACAGGGGCTCTCTACGAGCAGTACTTC	CASSPAGTGALYEQYF
-	TRBV7-3	TRBJ2-7	TGTGCCAGCAGCCCTGGGGTAGGCCAAGCCTACGAGCAGTACTTC	CASSPGVGQAYEQYF
-	TRBV18	TRBJ2-5	TGTGCCAGCACCGCTAGGAGCCAAGAGACCCAGTACTTC	CASTARSQETQYF
-	TRBV5-6	TRBJ1-2	TGTGCCAGCAGCTTACGGGGGCTGGTTTATGGCTACACCTTC	CASSLRGLVYGYTF
-	TRBV19	TRBJ1-1	TGTGCCAGTACCAGGAAGGCGGTCTCGAACACTGAAGCTTTCTTT	CASTRKAVSNTEAFF
-	TRBV29-1	TRBJ2-7	TGCAGCGTTGAATGGAGGGGACAGAACTCCTACGAGCAGTACTTC	CSVEWRGQNSYEQYF
TRBD2	TRBV5-4	TRBJ2-5	TGTGCCAGCAGCCCGACTAGCGGGATGGGGGAGACCCAGTACTTC	CASSPTSGMGETQYF
-	TRBV6-5	TRBJ2-3	TGTGCCAGCAGGGAGCGGTGGGGGGTGACAGATACGCAGTATTTT	CASRERWGVTDTQYF